Below are 19 T cell receptor beta chains sequenced from a single sample in a study of Ad26.COV2.S vaccination and SARS-CoV-2 variants. Assay used: immunoSEQ multiplex PCR; TCRdb lists only in-frame clones, some missing. The data show some 420,000 clones, 85% to 90% seen once. The sample's treatment: roughly 19 received Ad26.COV2.S at low or high dose, single or two shots; a few received placebo; per-sample allocation not given. Specimen acquisition occurred on day 63 following the initial vaccine or placebo injection. Sequencing was performed on peripheral blood, taken in a trial of Ad26.COV2.S vaccine versus placebo. Every receptor here comes from a person aged 18 to 65 who received the Ad26.COV2.S COVID-19 vaccine or a placebo.

The chain recombines TRBV5-5 with TRBJ1-2, with 8 bases identical to TRBD1. V lost 3 bases and J lost 2; bases outside the gene matches: 3. The CDR3 runs 14 residues. In germline, CDR1 is SGHKS, CDR2 YYEKEE (reference sequence). CDR3 region: CASSSRTGNYGYTF. In DNA form, the CDR3 reads TGTGCCAGCAGCTCTCGGACAGGGAACTATGGCTACACCTTC.

The J gene is TRBJ2-2, the V gene TRBV6-5, with D perhaps TRBD1 (5 bases). The V gene lost 0 bases and the J gene lost 3 bases, with 11 bases spanning the gap. The CDR3 covers 16 residues. Per germline, CDR1 MNHEY and CDR2 SVGAGI. The CDR3 region has the DNA TGTGCCAGCAGTTACTCCCCAGGGATTGACACCGGGGAGCTGTTTTTT. Translation gives CASSYSPGIDTGELFF.

V usage is TRBV7-9 and J usage is TRBJ2-1; 16 positions match TRBD2. The V and J ends lost 5 bases and 3 bases, in that order; junction bases with no gene match: 7. Germline V gene sequence: CDR1 SEHNR, CDR2 FQNEAQ (reference sequence). CDR3 size: 18 residues. Here the CDR3 reads CASSQGLAGGPVYNEQFF. DNA of the CDR3: TGTGCCAGCAGCCAGGGACTAGCGGGGGGGCCGGTCTACAATGAGCAGTTCTTC.

This rearrangement joins TRBV28 to TRBJ2-7; tentative D call: TRBD2 (6 bases). CDR1 MDHEN and CDR2 SYDVKM come from the germline V gene. V was cut by 7 bases and J by 0 bases, with 13 bases left in between. The CDR3 sequence is 14 residues long. DNA of the CDR3: TGTGCCAGCACGCGGGACGGGCCCTCCTACGAGCAGTACTTC. Amino acid sequence: CASTRDGPSYEQYF.

The chain carries TRBV7-9 and TRBJ2-1; 8 bases line up with TRBD2. Germline V gene sequence: CDR1 SEHNR, CDR2 FQNEAQ (reference sequence). CDR3 size: 14 residues. Germline trimming cut 5 bases from V and 4 bases from J; bases unmatched to any gene: 4. CDR3 in amino acids: CASSPTSGYNEQFF. The DNA of the CDR3 is TGTGCCAGCAGCCCCACTAGCGGATACAATGAGCAGTTCTTC.

The sample holds a few counts of this clone. The chain joins TRBV2 to TRBJ2-2; no clear D gene. V was pared by 7 bases and J by 0 bases, with 9 bases between. The germline gives CDR1 SNHLY, CDR2 FYNNEI. The CDR3 has 14 residues. This CDR3 is CASMWQTNTGELFF. For the CDR3, the DNA is TGTGCCAGCATGTGGCAGACGAACACCGGGGAGCTGTTTTTT.

This chain links TRBV20-1 with TRBJ2-2; 11 bases map to TRBD2. J lost 6 bases, V lost 3 bases, and 9 bases had no gene match. The CDR3 sequence is 16 residues long. CDR1 and CDR2 (germline): DFQATT, SNEGSKA (reference sequence). The CDR3 loop is CSASVSGGAEAGELFF. The CDR3, as DNA: TGCAGTGCTAGTGTTAGCGGGGGGGCGGAAGCCGGGGAGCTGTTTTTT.

The gene calls are TRBV19 and TRBJ2-1; 8 positions match TRBD1. After removal of 7 bases from V and 3 bases from J, the junction contained 5 bases not matched to a gene. Germline V gene lookup returns CDR1 LNHDA and CDR2 SQIVND (reference sequence). The CDR3 has 14 amino acids. The CDR3 sequence is CASINGQGYNEQFF. CDR3 in DNA: TGTGCCAGTATCAACGGACAGGGCTACAATGAGCAGTTCTTC.

Of note for this clone: The same CDR3 arises from other DNA sequences in this sample as well. The chain links TRBV5-1 to TRBJ2-3, with unresolved D. This CDR3 has 13 amino acids. V was trimmed by 5 bases and J by 0 bases, leaving 7 bases between them. Germline V gene sequence: CDR1 SGHRS, CDR2 YFSETQ. CDR3 in DNA: TGCGCCAGCAGTTTGACTAGCACAGATACGCAGTATTTT. This gives the protein CASSLTSTDTQYF.

This clone was observed once. The CDR3 sequence: CASSSGNRVDEQFF. The CDR3 DNA sequence: TGTGCCAGCAGCAGCGGTAACAGGGTCGATGAGCAGTTCTTC. The chain uses TRBV9 and TRBJ2-1; a weak D match, TRBD1 (6 bases). V was trimmed by 4 bases and J by 8 bases, leaving 16 bases between them. The CDR3 is 14 residues long. Per germline, CDR1 SGDLS and CDR2 YYNGEE.

The chain carries TRBV7-2 and TRBJ1-1, with no clear D. Germline loops: CDR1 SGHTA, CDR2 FQGNSA. The CDR3 length is 13 residues. The germline V and J ends were trimmed by 0 bases and 4 bases, with 6 bases remaining between them. CDR3 loop: CASSLAAGTEAFF. The CDR3 DNA sequence: TGTGCCAGCAGCTTAGCGGCAGGCACTGAAGCTTTCTTT.

The rearrangement joins TRBV4-1 to TRBJ2-7, with D possibly being TRBD1 or TRBD2 (5 bases each). The CDR3 is made up of 15 amino acids. CDR1 is MGHRA and CDR2 is YSYEKL in the germline V gene. V was shortened by 3 bases and J by 2 bases, with 14 bases between the two germline ends. Here the CDR3 reads CASSHRDGSPYEQYF. CDR3 coding DNA: TGCGCCAGCAGCCACCGGGACGGTTCCCCCTACGAGCAGTACTTC.

This rearrangement joins TRBV30 to TRBJ1-1; D ambiguous. The CDR3 has 13 amino acids. The germline V gene encodes CDR1 GTSNPN and CDR2 SVGIG (reference sequence). V was cut by 0 bases and J by 1 base, with 6 bases left in between. The CDR3 sequence: CAWSVTWNTEAFF. For the CDR3, the DNA is TGTGCCTGGAGTGTGACGTGGAACACTGAAGCTTTCTTT. Together with reference TRBV30 and TRBJ1-1, the CDR3 gives the full variable domain: SQTIHQWPATLVQPVGSPLSLECTVEGTSNPNLYWYRQAAGRGLQLLFYSVGIGQISSEVPQNLSASRPQDRQFILSSKKLLLSDSGFYLCAWSVTWNTEAFFGQGTRLTVV.

This chain uses TRBV2 with TRBJ2-2; 8 bases match TRBD2. V trimming: 2 bases; J trimming: 0 bases; junction bases outside the gene matches: 5. Germline V CDR1 and CDR2: SNHLY, FYNNEI. The CDR3 spans 17 residues. The CDR3 DNA sequence: TGTGCCAGCAGTGAACTATCAGCGGGAGCGAACACCGGGGAGCTGTTTTTT. Residues: CASSELSAGANTGELFF.

The chain links TRBV5-1 to TRBJ2-7; 7 nucleotides align to TRBD2. The CDR3 totals 12 residues. Germline V gives CDR1 SGHRS, CDR2 YFSETQ. V was pared by 3 bases and J by 6 bases, with 3 bases of the junction left unmatched. DNA of the CDR3: TGCGCCAGCAGCTCCGAGCGGGGCGAGCAGTACTTC. Translated, it gives CASSSERGEQYF.

The gene calls are TRBV7-2 and TRBJ2-4, with 7 bases aligning to TRBD1. Germline CDR1 and CDR2: SGHTA and FQGNSA. Trimming took 4 bases from V and 5 from J; bases not matched to a gene: 8. The CDR3 length is 15 residues. The CDR3 DNA reads TGTGCCAGCAGCTCATTCCGGGACAGTCAAAACATTCAGTACTTC. Its translation is CASSSFRDSQNIQYF. The complete variable domain, with remaining parts taken from reference TRBV7-2 and TRBJ2-4, reads GAGVSQSPSNKVTEKGKDVELRCDPISGHTALYWYRQSLGQGLEFLIYFQGNSAPDKSGLPSDRFSAERTGGSVSTLTIQRTQQEDSAVYLCASSSFRDSQNIQYFGAGTRLSVL.

This sequence joins TRBV4-1 and TRBJ1-5; no definite D call. V was cut by 4 bases and J by 7 bases, with 11 bases left in between. The CDR3 loop spans 13 amino acids. Per the germline V gene, CDR1 is MGHRA and CDR2 is YSYEKL. This chain's CDR3 is CASSLQWSQPQHF. The CDR3 DNA reads as TGCGCCAGCAGCCTCCAGTGGAGCCAGCCCCAGCATTTT.

This chain connects TRBV19 to TRBJ2-7; perhaps D is TRBD1 or TRBD2 (6 bases each). The CDR3 is 16 residues long. Germline-derived CDR1 and CDR2 are LNHDA and SQIVND (reference sequence). Trimming removed 3 bases from V and 2 bases from J, with 17 bases in between. The CDR3 spells CASSIDGQGTAYEQYF. The CDR3 region has the DNA TGTGCCAGTAGTATTGACGGGCAGGGGACTGCCTACGAGCAGTACTTC.

This clone occurred a few times. The rearrangement uses TRBV6-4 and TRBJ1-6; D uncertain. This CDR3 is 14 amino acids long. V lost 2 bases and J lost 8, with 10 bases in between. Germline CDR1 and CDR2: MRHNA and SNTAGT. The CDR3 coding sequence is TGTGCCAGCAGTGACAGGGTAGGGCATTCACCCCTCCACTTT. The encoded protein is CASSDRVGHSPLHF.